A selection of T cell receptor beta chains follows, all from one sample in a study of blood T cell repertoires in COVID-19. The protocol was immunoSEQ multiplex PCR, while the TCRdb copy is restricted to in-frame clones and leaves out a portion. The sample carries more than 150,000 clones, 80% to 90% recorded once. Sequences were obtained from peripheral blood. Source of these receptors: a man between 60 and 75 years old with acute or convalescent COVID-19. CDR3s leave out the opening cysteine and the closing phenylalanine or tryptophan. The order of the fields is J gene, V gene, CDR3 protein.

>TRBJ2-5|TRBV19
ASSIEGGGKTQY
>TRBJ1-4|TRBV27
ASSLLGAMDEKLF
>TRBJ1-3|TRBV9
ASSVFPGTGGFGSGNTIY
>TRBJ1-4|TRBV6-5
ASRTTATNEKLF
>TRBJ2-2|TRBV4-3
ASSQVIGELF
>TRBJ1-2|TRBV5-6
ASSPSDRGEVYGYT
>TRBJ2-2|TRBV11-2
ASRMSGGRNTGELF
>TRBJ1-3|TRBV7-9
ASSTGQNTIY
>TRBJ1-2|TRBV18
ASSPPSQGVSYGYT
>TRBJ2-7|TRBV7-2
ASSPGQGLSYEQY
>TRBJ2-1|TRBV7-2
ASSSGLTSGGSNEQF
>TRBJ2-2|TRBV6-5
ASSQGGSGELF
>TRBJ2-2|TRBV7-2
ASSLADYNTGELF
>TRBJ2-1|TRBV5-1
ASSAGLGSYNEQF
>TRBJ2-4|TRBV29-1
SVPNDSKNIQY
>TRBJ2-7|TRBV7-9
AGAGISYEQY
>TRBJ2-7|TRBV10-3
ASSGTAIEQY
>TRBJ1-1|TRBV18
ASSPGRATEAF
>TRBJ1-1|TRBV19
ASSLLADNTKAEAF
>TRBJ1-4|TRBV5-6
ASSSNVVVSEKLF
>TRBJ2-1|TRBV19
ASSMFETPLGEQF
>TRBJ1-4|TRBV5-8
ASSLVRGGNEKLF
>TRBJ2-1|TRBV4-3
ASSQDHGDYYNEQF
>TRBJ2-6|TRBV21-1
ASSTQGAHSGANVLT
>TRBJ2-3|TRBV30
AWSVGGRTQY
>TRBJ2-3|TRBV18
ASSPPGSADTQY
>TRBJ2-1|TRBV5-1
ASSLQGVGFNEQF
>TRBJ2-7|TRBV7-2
ASSRLAGSRYEQY
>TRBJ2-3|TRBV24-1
ATSAGVEDTQY
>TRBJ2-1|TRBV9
ASSVQGSPNNEQF
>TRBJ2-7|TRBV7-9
ASSVFPYEQY
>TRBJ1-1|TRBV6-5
ASTNSGTGANRAF
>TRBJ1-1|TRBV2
ASRREGKSTEAF
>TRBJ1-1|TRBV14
ASSQVAPGQGIKVTEAF
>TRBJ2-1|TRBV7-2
ASSSFRRGIKNEQF
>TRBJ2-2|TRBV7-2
ASSLGGANTGELF
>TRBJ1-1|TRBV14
ASSPSRWNTEAF
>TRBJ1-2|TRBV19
ASSLKFRRGDGLYGYT
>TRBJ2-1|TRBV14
ASSPRLGQGANNEQF
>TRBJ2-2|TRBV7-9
ASSLSIRQKRSGTGELF
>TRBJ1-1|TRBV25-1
ASSEGTGDDTEAF
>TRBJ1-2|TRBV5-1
ASSLSTYGYT
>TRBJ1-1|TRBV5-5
ASTLLPNTEAF
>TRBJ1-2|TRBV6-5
ASSPGTGFGYT
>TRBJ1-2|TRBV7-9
ASTQTGVQGYT
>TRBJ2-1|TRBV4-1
ASSQGGGRSYNEQF